This note documents a single T cell receptor (beta chain) sequence. This entry belongs to a study of cytomegalovirus exposure and HLA in healthy donors. The CDR3 extends over 15 amino acids. V was clipped by 7 bases and J by 1 base; unmatched bases: 4. From germline, CDR1 is SEHNR and CDR2 FQNEAQ (reference sequence). Both 60 Vbeta primers and 13 Jbeta primers went into the PCR. Sequenced by immunoSEQ multiplex PCR; TCRdb stores in-frame clones only, minus some. The profile shows 100,000 or so clones, roughly three quarters of them singletons. The sequence was collected from a man aged 40-55 years in good health and CMV-seronegative. Sequences were obtained from PBMCs. This chain links TRBV7-9 with TRBJ2-5; 12 nucleotides line up with TRBD2. CDR3 in amino acids: CASTTSGGPQETQYF. CDR3 sequence (DNA): TGTGCCAGCACGACTAGCGGGGGCCCCCAAGAGACCCAGTACTTC.